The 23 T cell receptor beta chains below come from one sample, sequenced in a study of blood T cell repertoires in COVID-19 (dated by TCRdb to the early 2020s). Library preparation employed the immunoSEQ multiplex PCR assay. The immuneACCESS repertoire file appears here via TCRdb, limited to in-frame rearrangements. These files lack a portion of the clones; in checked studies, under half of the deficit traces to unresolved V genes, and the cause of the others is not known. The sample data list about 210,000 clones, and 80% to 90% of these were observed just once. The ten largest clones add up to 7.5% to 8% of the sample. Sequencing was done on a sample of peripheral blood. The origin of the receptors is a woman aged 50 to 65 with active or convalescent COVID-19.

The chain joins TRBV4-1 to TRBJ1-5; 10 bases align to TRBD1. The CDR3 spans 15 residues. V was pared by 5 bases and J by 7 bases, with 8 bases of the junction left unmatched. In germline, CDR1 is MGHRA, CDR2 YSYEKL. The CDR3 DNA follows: TGCGCCAGCAGCGGACGACAGGGGGCTGGACAGCCCCAGCATTTT. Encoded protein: CASSGRQGAGQPQHF.

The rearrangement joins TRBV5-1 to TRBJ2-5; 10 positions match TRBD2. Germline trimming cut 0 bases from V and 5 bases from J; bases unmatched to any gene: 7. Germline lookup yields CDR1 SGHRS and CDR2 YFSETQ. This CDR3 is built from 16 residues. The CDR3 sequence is CASSLASGGAGETQYF. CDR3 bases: TGCGCCAGCAGCTTGGCAAGCGGGGGGGCGGGTGAGACCCAGTACTTC.

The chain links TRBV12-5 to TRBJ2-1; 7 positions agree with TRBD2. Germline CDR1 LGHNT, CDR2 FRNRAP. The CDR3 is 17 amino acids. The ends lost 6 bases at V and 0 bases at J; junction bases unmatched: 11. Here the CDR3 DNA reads TGTGCTAGTGGCTCCCTATCGGGCGGGAGCTCCTACAATGAGCAGTTCTTC. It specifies CASGSLSGGSSYNEQFF.

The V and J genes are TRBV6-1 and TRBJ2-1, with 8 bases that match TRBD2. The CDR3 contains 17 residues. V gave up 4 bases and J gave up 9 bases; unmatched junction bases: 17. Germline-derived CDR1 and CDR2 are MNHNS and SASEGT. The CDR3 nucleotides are TGTGCCAGCAGTGTGGGGTCCGGCTACACCGGGGGGGGTGAGCAGTTCTTC. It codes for CASSVGSGYTGGGEQFF.

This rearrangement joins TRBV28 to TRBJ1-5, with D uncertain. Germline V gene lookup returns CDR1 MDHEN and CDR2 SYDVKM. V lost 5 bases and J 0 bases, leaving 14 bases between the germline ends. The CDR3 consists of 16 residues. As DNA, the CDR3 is TGTGCCAGCAGTCGATGGCGGGGTTATAGCAATCAGCCCCAGCATTTT. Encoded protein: CASSRWRGYSNQPQHF.

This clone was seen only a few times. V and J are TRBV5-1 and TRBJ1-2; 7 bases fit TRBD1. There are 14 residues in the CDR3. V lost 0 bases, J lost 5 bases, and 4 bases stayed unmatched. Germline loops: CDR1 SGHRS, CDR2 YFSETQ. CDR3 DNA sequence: TGCGCCAGCAGCTTGGGGGACAGCCTATATGGCTACACCTTC. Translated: CASSLGDSLYGYTF.

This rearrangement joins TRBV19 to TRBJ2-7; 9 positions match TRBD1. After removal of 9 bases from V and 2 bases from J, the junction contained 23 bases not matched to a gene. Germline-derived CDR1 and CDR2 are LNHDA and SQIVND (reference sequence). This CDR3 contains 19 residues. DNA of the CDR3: TGTGCCAGGCTCACAGGGGGCCGGGCACGACCGTTCCCGACCTACGAGCAGTACGTC. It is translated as CARLTGGRARPFPTYEQYV.

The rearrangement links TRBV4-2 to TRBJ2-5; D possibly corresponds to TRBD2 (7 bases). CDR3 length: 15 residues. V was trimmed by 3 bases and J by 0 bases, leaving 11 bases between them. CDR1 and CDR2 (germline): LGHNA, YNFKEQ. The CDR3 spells CASSQGGAYQETQYF. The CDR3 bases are TGTGCCAGCAGCCAGGGGGGGGCGTACCAAGAGACCCAGTACTTC.

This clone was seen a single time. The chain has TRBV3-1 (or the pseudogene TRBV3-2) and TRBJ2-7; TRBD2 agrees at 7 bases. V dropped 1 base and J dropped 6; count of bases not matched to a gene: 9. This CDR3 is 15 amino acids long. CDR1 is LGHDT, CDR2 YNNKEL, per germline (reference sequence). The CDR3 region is CASSQGGHGGSEQYV. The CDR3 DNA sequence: TGTGCCAGCAGCCAAGGAGGTCACGGGGGGAGCGAGCAGTACGTC.

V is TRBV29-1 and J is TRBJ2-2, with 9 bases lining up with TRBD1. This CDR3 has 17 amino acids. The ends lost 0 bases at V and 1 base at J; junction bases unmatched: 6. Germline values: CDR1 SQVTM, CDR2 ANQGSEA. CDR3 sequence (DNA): TGCAGCGTTGAAGATCTTCAGGGACAGGGGAACACCGGGGAGCTGTTTTTT. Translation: CSVEDLQGQGNTGELFF.

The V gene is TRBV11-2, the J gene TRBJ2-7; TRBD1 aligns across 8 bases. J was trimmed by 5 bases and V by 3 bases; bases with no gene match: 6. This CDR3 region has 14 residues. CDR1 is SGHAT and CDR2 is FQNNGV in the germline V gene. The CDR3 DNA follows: TGTGCCAGCAGCTTTTTGGCAGGGGGCCACGAGCAGTACTTC. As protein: CASSFLAGGHEQYF.

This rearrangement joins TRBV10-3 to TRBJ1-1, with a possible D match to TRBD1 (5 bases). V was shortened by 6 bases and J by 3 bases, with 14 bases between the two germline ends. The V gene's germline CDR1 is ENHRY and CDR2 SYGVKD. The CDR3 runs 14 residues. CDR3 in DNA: TGTGCCATCAGACCGACAGATACCTACACTGAAGCTTTCTTT. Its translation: CAIRPTDTYTEAFF.

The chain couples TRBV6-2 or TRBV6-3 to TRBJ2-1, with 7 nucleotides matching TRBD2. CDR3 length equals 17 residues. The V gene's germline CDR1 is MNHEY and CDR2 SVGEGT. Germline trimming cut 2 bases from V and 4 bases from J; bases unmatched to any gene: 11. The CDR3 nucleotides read TGTGCCAGCAGTTACCGCGGACTAGGGGTGGGGTACAATGAGCAGTTCTTC. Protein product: CASSYRGLGVGYNEQFF.

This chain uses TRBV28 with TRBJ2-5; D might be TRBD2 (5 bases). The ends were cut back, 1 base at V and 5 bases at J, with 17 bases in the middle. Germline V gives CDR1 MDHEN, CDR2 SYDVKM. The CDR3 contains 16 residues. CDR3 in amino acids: CASSLSPGGRKETQYF. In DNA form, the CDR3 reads TGTGCCAGCAGTTTATCGCCCGGAGGCCGCAAGGAGACCCAGTACTTC.

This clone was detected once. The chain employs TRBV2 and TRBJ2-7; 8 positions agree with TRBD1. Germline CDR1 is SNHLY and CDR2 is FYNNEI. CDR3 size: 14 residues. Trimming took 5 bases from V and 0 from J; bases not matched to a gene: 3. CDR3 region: CASSRQGTSYEQYF. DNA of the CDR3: TGTGCCAGCAGTAGACAGGGGACCTCCTACGAGCAGTACTTC.

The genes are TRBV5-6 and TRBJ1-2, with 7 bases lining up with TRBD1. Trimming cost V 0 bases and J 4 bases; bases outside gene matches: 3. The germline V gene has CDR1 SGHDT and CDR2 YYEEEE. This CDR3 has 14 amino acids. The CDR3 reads CASSLGQGSYGYTF. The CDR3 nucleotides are TGTGCCAGCAGCTTGGGACAGGGAAGCTATGGCTACACCTTC.

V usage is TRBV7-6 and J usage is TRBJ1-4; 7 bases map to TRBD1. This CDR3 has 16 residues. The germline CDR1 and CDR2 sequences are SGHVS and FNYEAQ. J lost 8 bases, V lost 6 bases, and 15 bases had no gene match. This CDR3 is CASSPQRSAGGEKLFF. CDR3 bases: TGTGCCAGCAGTCCCCAGAGGTCGGCAGGGGGGGAAAAACTGTTTTTT.

The CDR3: CSASLRGISWKQETQYF. CDR3 DNA sequence: TGCAGTGCTAGTCTTCGGGGGATAAGCTGGAAACAAGAGACCCAGTACTTC. This chain uses TRBV20-1 with TRBJ2-5; D possibly corresponds to TRBD2 (6 bases). CDR1 DFQATT and CDR2 SNEGSKA come from the germline V gene (reference sequence). The length of the CDR3 is 17 residues. Trimming removed 3 bases from V and 2 bases from J, with 22 bases in between.

In nucleotides, the CDR3 is TGTGCCAGCAGCCTTTCTAGCGGGGGGGACAATGAGCAGTTCTTC. It specifies CASSLSSGGDNEQFF. This chain joins TRBV6-4 and TRBJ2-1; 12 bases map to TRBD2. Germline CDR1 reads MRHNA; CDR2 reads SNTAGT. Trimming cost V 6 bases and J 5 bases; bases outside gene matches: 5. This CDR3 comprises 15 residues.

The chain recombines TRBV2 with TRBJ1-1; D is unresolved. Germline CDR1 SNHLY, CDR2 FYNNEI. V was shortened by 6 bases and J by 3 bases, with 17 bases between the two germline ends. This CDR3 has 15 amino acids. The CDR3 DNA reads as TGTGCCAGCAGCGCTATGTCGGGGTTATACACTGAAGCTTTCTTT. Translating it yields CASSAMSGLYTEAFF. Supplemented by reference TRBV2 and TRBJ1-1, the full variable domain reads EPEVTQTPSHQVTQMGQEVILRCVPISNHLYFYWYRQILGQKVEFLVSFYNNEISEKSEIFDDQFSVERPDGSNFTLKIRSTKLEDSAMYFCASSAMSGLYTEAFFGQGTRLTVV.

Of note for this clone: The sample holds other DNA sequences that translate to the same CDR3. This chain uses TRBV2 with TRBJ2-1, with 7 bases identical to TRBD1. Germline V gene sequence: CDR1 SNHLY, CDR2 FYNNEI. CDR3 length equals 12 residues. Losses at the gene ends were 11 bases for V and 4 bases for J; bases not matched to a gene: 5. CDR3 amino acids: CASRDSYNEQFF. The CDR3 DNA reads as TGTGCCTCCCGGGACAGTTACAATGAGCAGTTCTTC.

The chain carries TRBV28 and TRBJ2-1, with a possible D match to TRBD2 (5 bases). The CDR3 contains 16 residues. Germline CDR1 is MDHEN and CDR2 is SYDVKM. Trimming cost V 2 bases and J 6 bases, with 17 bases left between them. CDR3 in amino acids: CASSLSGALPRNEQFF. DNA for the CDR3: TGTGCCAGCAGTTTAAGCGGCGCGCTCCCTCGCAATGAGCAGTTCTTC.

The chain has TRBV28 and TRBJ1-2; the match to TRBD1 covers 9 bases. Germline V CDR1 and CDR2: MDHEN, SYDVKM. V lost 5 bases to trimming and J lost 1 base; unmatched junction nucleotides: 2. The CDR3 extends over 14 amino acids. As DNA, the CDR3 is TGTGCCAGCAGTGGGACAGGGCTTAACTATGGCTACACCTTC. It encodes CASSGTGLNYGYTF.